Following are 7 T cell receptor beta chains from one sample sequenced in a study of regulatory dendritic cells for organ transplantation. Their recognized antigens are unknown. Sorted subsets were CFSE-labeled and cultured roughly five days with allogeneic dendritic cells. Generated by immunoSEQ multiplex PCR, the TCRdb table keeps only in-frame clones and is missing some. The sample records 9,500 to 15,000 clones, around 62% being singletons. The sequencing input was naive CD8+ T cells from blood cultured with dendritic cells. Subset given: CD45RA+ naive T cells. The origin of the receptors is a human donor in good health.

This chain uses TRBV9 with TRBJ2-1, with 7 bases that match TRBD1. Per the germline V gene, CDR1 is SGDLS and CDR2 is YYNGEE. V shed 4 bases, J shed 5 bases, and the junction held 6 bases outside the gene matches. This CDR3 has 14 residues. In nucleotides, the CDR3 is TGTGCCAGCAGCTCCCGGGACAGTAACAATGAGCAGTTCTTC. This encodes CASSSRDSNNEQFF.

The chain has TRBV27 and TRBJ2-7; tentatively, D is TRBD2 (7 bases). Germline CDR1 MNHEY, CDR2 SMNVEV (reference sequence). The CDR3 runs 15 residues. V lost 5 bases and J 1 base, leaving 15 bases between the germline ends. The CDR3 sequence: CASSATGRESYEQYF. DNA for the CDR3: TGTGCCAGCAGTGCCACAGGGAGGGAGTCCTACGAGCAGTACTTC.

The CDR3 spells CASSFPQGQVSTGELFF. The CDR3 DNA is TGTGCCAGCAGCTTTCCCCAGGGACAGGTCAGCACCGGGGAGCTGTTTTTT. The chain employs TRBV7-9 and TRBJ2-2; 8 nucleotides line up with TRBD1. The junction had 10 bases not matched to a gene; V was cut back by 3 bases and J by 4 bases. The CDR3 is 17 residues long. CDR1 SEHNR and CDR2 FQNEAQ come from the germline V gene (reference sequence).

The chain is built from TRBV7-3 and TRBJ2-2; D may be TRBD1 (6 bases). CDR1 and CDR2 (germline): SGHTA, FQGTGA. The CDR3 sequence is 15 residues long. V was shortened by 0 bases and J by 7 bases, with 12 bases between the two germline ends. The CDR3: CASSLTLGADGELFF. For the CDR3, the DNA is TGTGCCAGCAGCTTAACGTTGGGGGCTGACGGGGAGCTGTTTTTT.

The CDR3 bases are TGTGCCAGCAGGAAGCTTAGCACAGATACGCAGTATTTT. Translating it yields CASRKLSTDTQYF. The V call is TRBV6-5, the J call TRBJ2-3; D remains unclear. Germline assignment: CDR1 MNHEY and CDR2 SVGAGI. The CDR3 has 13 residues. V was clipped by 6 bases and J by 0 bases, with 7 bases between them.

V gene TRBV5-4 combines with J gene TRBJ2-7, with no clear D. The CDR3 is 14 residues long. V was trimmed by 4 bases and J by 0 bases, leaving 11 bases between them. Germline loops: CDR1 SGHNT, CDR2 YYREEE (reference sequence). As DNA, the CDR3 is TGTGCCAGCAGCCCCTCCGACAACTCCTACGAGCAGTACTTC. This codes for CASSPSDNSYEQYF.

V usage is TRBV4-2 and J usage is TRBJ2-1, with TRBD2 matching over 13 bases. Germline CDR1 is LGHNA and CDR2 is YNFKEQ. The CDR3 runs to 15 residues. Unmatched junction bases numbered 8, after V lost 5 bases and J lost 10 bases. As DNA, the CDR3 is TGTGCCAGCAGCTTAACTAGCGGGGGGGGGAGAGAGCAGTTCTTC. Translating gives CASSLTSGGGREQFF.